Given below is one T cell receptor (beta chain) in context. Treatment specified: oral pan-JAK inhibitor, 5-10 mg twice daily. TCR sequencing used cDNA made by reverse transcription of extracted RNA. Using immunoSEQ multiplex PCR, the repertoire was profiled, and TCRdb retains in-frame clones only, with some absent. The sample shows about 260,000 clones, 50% to 75% of them seen only once. CDR1 is MNHEY and CDR2 is SVGAGI in the germline V gene. Trimming shortened V by 8 bases and J by 3 bases, and 11 bases separated the two germline ends. The CDR3 spans 13 residues. The sample is drawn from a study of CD8+ T cells in alopecia areata.

The chain employs TRBV6-5 and TRBJ2-1; D gene ambiguous. The TCR sequence derives from a human donor with alopecia areata. The sample here was CD4+ T cells sorted from blood, taken at roughly week 52, from a patient treated with tofacitinib. The CDR3 spells CASGVNSYNEQFF. For the CDR3, the DNA is TGTGCCAGCGGGGTGAATAGCTACAATGAGCAGTTCTTC.